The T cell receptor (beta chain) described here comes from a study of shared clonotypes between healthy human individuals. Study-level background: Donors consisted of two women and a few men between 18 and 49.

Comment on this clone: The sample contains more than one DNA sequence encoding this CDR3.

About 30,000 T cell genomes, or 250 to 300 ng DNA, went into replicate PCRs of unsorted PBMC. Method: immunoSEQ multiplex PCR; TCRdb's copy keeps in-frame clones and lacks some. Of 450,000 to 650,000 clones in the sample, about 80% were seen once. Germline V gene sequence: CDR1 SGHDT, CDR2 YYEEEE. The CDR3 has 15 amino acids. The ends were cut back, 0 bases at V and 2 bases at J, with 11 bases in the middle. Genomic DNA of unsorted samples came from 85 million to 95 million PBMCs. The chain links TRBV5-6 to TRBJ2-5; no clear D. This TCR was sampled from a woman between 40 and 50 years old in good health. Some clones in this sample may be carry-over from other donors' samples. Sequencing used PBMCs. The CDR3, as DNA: TGTGCCAGCAGCTTGGGCCGCTCCGTGCAAGAGACCCAGTACTTC. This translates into CASSLGRSVQETQYF.